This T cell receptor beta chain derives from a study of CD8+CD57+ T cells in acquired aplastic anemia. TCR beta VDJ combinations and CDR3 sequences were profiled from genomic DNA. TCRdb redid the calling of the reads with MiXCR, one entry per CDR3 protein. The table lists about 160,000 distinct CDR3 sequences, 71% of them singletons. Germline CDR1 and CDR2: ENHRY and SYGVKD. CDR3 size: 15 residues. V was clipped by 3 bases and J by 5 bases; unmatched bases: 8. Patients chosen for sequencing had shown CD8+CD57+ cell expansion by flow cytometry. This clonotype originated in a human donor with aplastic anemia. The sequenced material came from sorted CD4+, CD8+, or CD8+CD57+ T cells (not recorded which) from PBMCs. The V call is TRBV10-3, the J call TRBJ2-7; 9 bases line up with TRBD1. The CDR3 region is CAISDPGTGKDEQYF. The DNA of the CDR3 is TGTGCCATCAGTGACCCCGGGACAGGGAAGGACGAGCAGTACTTC.